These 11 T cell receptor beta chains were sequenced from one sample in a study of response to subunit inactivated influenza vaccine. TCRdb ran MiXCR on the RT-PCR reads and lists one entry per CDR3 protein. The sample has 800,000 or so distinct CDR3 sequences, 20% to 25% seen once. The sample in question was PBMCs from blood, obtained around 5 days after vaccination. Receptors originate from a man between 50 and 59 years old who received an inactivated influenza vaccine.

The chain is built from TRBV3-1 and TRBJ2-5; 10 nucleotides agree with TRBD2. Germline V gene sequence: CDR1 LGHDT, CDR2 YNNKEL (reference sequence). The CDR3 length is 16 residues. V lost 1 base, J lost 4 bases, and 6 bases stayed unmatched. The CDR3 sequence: CASSQGASGGGETQYF. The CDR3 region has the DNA TGTGCCAGCAGCCAAGGTGCTAGCGGGGGAGGAGAGACCCAGTACTTC.

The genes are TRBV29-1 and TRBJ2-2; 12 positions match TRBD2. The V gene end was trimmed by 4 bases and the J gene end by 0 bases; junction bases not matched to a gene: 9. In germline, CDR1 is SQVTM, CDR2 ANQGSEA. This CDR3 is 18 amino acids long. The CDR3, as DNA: TGCAGCGTTGCTCTAGCGGGAGGGTCCTTTTCGAACACCGGGGAGCTGTTTTTT. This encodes CSVALAGGSFSNTGELFF.

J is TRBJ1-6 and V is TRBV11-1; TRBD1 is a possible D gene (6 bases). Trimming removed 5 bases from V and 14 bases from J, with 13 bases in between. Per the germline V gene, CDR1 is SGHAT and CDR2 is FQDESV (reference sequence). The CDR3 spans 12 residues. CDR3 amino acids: CASSLRGTALHF. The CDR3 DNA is TGTGCCAGCAGCCTCAGGGGAACGGCCCTCCACTTT.

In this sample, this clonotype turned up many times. CDR3 amino acids: CASSPGVASYEQYF. The CDR3 DNA follows: TGTGCCAGCAGCCCAGGGGTGGCCTCCTACGAGCAGTACTTC. The rearrangement links TRBV6-1 to TRBJ2-7, with D maybe TRBD1 (6 bases). V was clipped by 6 bases and J by 0 bases, with 12 bases between them. The CDR3 is 14 residues long. CDR1 is MNHNS, CDR2 SASEGT, per germline.

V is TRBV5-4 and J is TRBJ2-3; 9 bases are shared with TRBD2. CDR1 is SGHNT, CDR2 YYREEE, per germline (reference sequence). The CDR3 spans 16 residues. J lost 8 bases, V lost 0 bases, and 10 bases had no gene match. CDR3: CASSLAARGGAGTQYF. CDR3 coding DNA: TGTGCCAGCAGCTTGGCTGCGCGGGGGGGCGCGGGTACGCAGTATTTT.

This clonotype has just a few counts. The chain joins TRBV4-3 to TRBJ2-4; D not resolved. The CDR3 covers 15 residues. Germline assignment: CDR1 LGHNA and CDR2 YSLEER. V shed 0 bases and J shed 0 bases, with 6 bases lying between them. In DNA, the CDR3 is TGCGCCAGCAGCCAAGATCCATTAGCCAAAAACATTCAGTACTTC. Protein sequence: CASSQDPLAKNIQYF.

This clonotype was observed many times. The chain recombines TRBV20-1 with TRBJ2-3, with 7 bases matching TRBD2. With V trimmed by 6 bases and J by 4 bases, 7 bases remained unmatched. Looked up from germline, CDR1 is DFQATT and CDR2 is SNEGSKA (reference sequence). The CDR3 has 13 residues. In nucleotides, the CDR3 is TGCAGTGCCGGGTGGGGGGGGGCAGATACGCAGTATTTT. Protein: CSAGWGGADTQYF.

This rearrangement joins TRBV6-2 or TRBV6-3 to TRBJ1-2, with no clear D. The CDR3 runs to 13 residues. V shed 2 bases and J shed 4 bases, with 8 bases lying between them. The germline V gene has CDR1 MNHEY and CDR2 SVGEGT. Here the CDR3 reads CASSYRASYGYTF. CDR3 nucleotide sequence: TGTGCCAGCAGTTACAGAGCGTCCTATGGCTACACCTTC.

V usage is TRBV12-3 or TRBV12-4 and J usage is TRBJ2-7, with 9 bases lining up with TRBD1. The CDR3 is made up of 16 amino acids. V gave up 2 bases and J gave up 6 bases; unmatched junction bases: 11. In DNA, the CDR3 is TGTGCCAGCAGTTTACTCTTGGGGACAGGGAACCCCGAGCAGTACTTC. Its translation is CASSLLLGTGNPEQYF.

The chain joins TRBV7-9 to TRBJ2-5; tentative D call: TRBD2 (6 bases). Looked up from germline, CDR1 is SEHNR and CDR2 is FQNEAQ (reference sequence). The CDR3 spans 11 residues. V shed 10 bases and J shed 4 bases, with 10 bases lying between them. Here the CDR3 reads CATSTRETQYF. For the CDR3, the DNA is TGTGCCACCTCGACTAGAGAGACCCAGTACTTC.

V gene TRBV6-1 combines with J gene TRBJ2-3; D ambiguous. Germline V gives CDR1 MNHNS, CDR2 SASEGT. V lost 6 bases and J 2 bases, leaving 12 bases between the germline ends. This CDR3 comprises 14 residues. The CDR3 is CASSNSRATDTQYF. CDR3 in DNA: TGTGCCAGCAGCAATTCTCGGGCCACAGATACGCAGTATTTT.